This record covers a single T cell receptor beta chain. It was into CD45RA+ naive and CD45RA-negative memory subsets that the CD4+ cells were split. The data derive from a study of shared clonotypes between healthy human individuals. Study-level background: The study used three CD4 naive, three CD4 memory, two CD8 naive and one CD8 memory plate per donor.

Here immunoSEQ multiplex PCR was the method, and the copy in TCRdb shows in-frame clones only, minus some. The data hold approximately 500,000 clones, with 90% to 97% observed a single time. Sequences were obtained from naive CD4+ T cells sorted from blood. Subset defined: CD45RA+ positively selected. The source of this sequence is a woman between 25 and 40 years old in good health.

The CDR3 is CASSLAGTGPEKLFF. In DNA form, the CDR3 reads TGTGCCAGCAGCTTGGCCGGGACAGGTCCTGAAAAACTGTTTTTT. V gene TRBV5-6 combines with J gene TRBJ1-4; 8 bases are shared with TRBD1. CDR1 is SGHDT and CDR2 is YYEEEE in the germline V gene. The CDR3 is made up of 15 amino acids. V lost 0 bases, J lost 7 bases, and 5 bases stayed unmatched.